Here is one TCR beta chain with its context. This sample stems from a study of coeliac disease. Only in-frame clones appear in the TCRdb table, and some are missing; sequencing was by immunoSEQ multiplex PCR. The data contain approximately 7,400 clones, 50% to 65% of them singletons. V was shortened by 3 bases and J by 0 bases, with 11 bases between the two germline ends. The length of the CDR3 is 15 residues. In germline, CDR1 is MGHRA, CDR2 YSYEKL. Sequencing was performed on lamina propria lymphocytes from the gut. This clonotype originated in a woman aged 55-75 years with active celiac disease. The V and J genes are TRBV4-1 and TRBJ1-2; D possibly corresponds to TRBD1 (5 bases). CDR3 loop: CASSQSGRANYGYTF. DNA of the CDR3: TGCGCCAGCAGCCAGTCAGGGCGAGCTAACTATGGCTACACCTTC.